This record covers a single T cell receptor (beta chain). This specimen comes from a study of blood T cell repertoires in COVID-19. Study as a whole: Samples of COVID-19 (acute and convalescent) were obtained from the United States, Italy and Spain. Sources were T cells, B-cell-depleted T cells, or PBMCs; the material itself was cDNA or gDNA.

In the authors' methods: Reference gene primer amplification yielded estimated nucleated cell counts. Libraries were prepared by immunoSEQ multiplex PCR; TCRdb keeps only in-frame clonotypes and omits some of them. That table is the source of V, J and clone size, and D and trimming were worked out from the DNA. The sample includes approximately 350,000 clones, around 80% of them seen just once. The specimen was peripheral blood. This receptor was obtained from a man aged 25 to 40 with active or convalescent COVID-19.

The CDR3 region is CASSKQGIPSYEQYF. DNA of the CDR3: TGTGCCAGCAGCAAACAGGGAATCCCTTCTTACGAGCAGTACTTC. The V call is TRBV21-1, the J call TRBJ2-7; TRBD1, the table's D call, was not compared with the DNA. TRBV21-1 has pseudogene status. The CDR3 consists of 15 residues.